This T cell receptor (beta chain) was recorded in a study of T cells after somatic rescue of genetic block. The CDR3 has 13 amino acids. The V end was cut by 1 base, the J end by 4 bases, with 8 bases between. Germline loops: CDR1 SGHKS, CDR2 YYEKEE (reference sequence). The data were produced by immunoSEQ multiplex PCR, yet TCRdb's version contains in-frame clones alone and is incomplete. This sample has about 67,000 clones; under 95% occur once, and the top ten carry around 2.8%. This clone has only one observation. Sequencing was carried out using peripheral blood mononuclear cells (PBMCs). The source is a man in his forties. V gene TRBV5-5 combines with J gene TRBJ1-2; D not certain. The CDR3 bases are TGTGCCAGCAGCTTGACAGACCGCTATGGCTACACCTTC. Translating gives CASSLTDRYGYTF.